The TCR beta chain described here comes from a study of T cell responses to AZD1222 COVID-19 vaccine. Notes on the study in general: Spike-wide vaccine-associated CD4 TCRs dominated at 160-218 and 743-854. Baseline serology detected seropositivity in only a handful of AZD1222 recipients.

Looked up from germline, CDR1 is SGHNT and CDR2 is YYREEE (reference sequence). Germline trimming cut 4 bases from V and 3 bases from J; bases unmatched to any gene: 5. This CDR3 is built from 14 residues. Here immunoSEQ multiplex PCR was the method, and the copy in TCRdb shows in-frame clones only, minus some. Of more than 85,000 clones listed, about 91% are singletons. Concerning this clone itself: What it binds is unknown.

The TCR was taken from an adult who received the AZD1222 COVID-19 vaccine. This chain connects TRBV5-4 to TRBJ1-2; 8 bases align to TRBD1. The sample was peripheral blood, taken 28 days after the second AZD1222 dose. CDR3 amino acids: CASSTSGGDYGYTF. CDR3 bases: TGTGCCAGCAGCACCTCAGGGGGCGACTATGGCTACACCTTC.